This T cell receptor beta chain was identified in a study of T cells in Graves' hyperthyroidism and ophthalmopathy. TCR beta CDR3 regions were amplified from RNA. TCR CDR3 underwent first-round RT-PCR with the HTBI primer set. MiXCR, run by TCRdb on the multiplex PCR reads, gives a single entry per CDR3 protein. The repertoire includes about 640,000 distinct CDR3 sequences, 20% of them detected once, and about 35% sits in the top ten. The study included ophthalmopathy patients with Clinical Activity Score at least 3, NOSPECS grade at least 4 and duration under 3 months. Trimming removed 2 bases at V and 0 bases at J, with 15 bases between. The germline V gene encodes CDR1 SGHRS and CDR2 YFSETQ. The CDR3 totals 17 residues.

V and J are TRBV5-1 and TRBJ2-1; D may be TRBD1 (6 bases). Sequenced: blood. The TCR originated in a man aged 30 to 45 with Graves' ophthalmopathy. The CDR3 region has the DNA TGCGCCAGCAGCTTCTCCGCCGTACAGGGCTCCTACAATGAGCAGTTCTTC. Its protein is CASSFSAVQGSYNEQFF.